This TCR beta chain appears in the sequencing data of a study of chemoradiotherapy in HPV16-positive cancers. Points from the study as a whole: For HPV16-positive patients, expanding HPV-responsive T cells associated with longer recurrence-free survival. The functional HPV-specific definition rests on just a couple of HPV16-positive patients. During treatment, candidate HPV-specific clones and E7-related motifs expanded in tumor.

Data came from immunoSEQ multiplex PCR; TCRdb stores just in-frame clones and leaves some out. The sample records 9,500 to 15,000 clones, roughly 90% being singletons. Over chemoradiotherapy, repertoires were sampled more than once. With respect to this clone: Its specificity is not known.

Germline-derived CDR1 and CDR2 are SSHAT and FNYEAQ (reference sequence). V lost 3 bases, J lost 3 bases, and 7 bases stayed unmatched. The CDR3 totals 15 residues. V is TRBV7-7 and J is TRBJ2-7; TRBD1 aligns across 8 bases. The sequencing here drew on blood, taken from a patient who underwent chemoradiotherapy. This TCR came from a human donor with HPV-associated anogenital cancer. The CDR3 reads CASSLRFGTGYEQYF. The CDR3 coding sequence is TGTGCCAGCAGCTTGAGGTTCGGGACAGGCTACGAGCAGTACTTC.